The clone carrying this TCR beta chain was detected many times. The data were obtained in a study of human T cells and chemical hapten exposure. As for time point: patch test 3, about 24 weeks after DPC sensitization. The treatment: therapeutic diphenylcyclopropenone sensitization with weekly scalp DPC. From the RACE reads, TCRdb called clonotypes with MiXCR, one entry per CDR3 protein. Among 100,000 to 150,000 distinct CDR3 sequences listed, around 10% were seen once. This clonotype was obtained from a woman in her forties or fifties with alopecia areata. Some clones in this sample may be carry-over from other donors' samples. Here the sequenced sample was whole blood, taken in connection with sensitization to the hapten diphenylcyclopropenone (DPC).

The CDR3 region is CSASSRNDYSNQPQHF. CDR3 bases: TGCAGTGCTAGCTCCCGAAACGACTATAGCAATCAGCCCCAGCATTTT. This chain joins TRBV20-1 and TRBJ1-5, with D unclear. CDR3 length: 16 amino acids. Germline V gene data show CDR1 as DFQATT and CDR2 as SNEGSKA (reference sequence). V was trimmed by 3 bases and J by 0 bases, leaving 15 bases between them.